The clone carrying this T cell receptor (beta chain) was picked up a small number of times. Its antigen is still unknown. The data belong to a study of CD8 T cells in ankylosing spondylitis. By quantitative 5'-RACE with molecular barcodes, the TCR beta libraries were made. TCRdb itself ran the 5' RACE reads through MiXCR, one entry per CDR3 protein. The table has tens of thousands of distinct CDR3 sequences, around 27% seen once; the top ten hold less than 60%. The CDR3 contains 14 residues. CDR1 is MNHEY, CDR2 SMNVEV, per germline (reference sequence). The V and J ends lost 3 bases and 0 bases respectively, with 3 bases between them. Points from the study as a whole: A motif of fewer than ten highly homologous TCR beta variants was seen as apparently characteristic of ankylosing spondylitis blood. The study looked at matched synovial fluid samples from ankylosing spondylitis patients. Disease-linked clones were reported to be significantly enriched there. Certain motif variants had earlier been reported in reactive arthritis synovial fluid and blood.

The chain is built from TRBV27 and TRBJ2-6, with D unclear. Sequenced: blood, either unsorted or a sorted T cell fraction (not recorded which). This receptor was taken from a male donor with ankylosing spondylitis or in good health (not recorded which). The CDR3 is CASSFYSGANVLTF. CDR3 sequence (DNA): TGTGCCAGCAGTTTTTACTCTGGGGCCAACGTCCTGACTTTC.